This T cell receptor beta chain was captured in a study of shared clonotypes between healthy human individuals. Germline CDR1 SGHTA, CDR2 FQGNSA. Trimming removed 5 bases from V and 5 bases from J, with 7 bases in between. The CDR3 extends over 11 amino acids. This clone was recorded once. The study enrolled healthy HIV-negative adults without recent acute infections or vaccinations as donors. The run depth of the assay was deep. TCRdb's table, derived via immunoSEQ multiplex PCR, lists solely in-frame clones and lacks some. In the table there are roughly 760,000 clones, about 74% of which are singletons.

This chain connects TRBV7-2 to TRBJ2-7, with D unclear. This receptor was identified in a woman in her 30s in good health. The sequenced material came from memory CD4+ T cells sorted from blood. Subset defined: CD45RA-negative fraction. Here the CDR3 reads CASSPHHEQYF. In DNA, the CDR3 is TGTGCCAGCAGCCCCCACCACGAGCAGTACTTC.